This TCR beta chain was identified during a study of blood T cells in healthy people across ages. In the study overall: Roughly one uniquely barcoded beta molecule per two T cells was captured. Whole-study findings and limits: The long-lived group displayed more naive CD4+ cells, plus higher diversity, than the aged donors did.

This CDR3 comprises 16 residues. CDR1 DFQATT and CDR2 SNEGSKA come from the germline V gene (reference sequence). Losses at the gene ends were 0 bases for V and 1 base for J; bases not matched to a gene: 5. A remark on this clonotype: What it binds is unknown.

The authors ran a second PCR of about 7 to 11 cycles using a sample-barcoded 5' primer and a J-beta primer mix. TCRdb analysed the 5' RACE reads with MiXCR anew, one entry per CDR3 protein. This table has more than 900,000 distinct CDR3 sequences, about 25% appearing once. The same sample was also used in a study of T cells of mothers and their children. That paper states: Each child contributed 3.1 million or so TCR beta CDR3 reads, while each mother contributed over 10 million.

This rearrangement joins TRBV20-1 to TRBJ2-1, with 8 nucleotides matching TRBD2. The material sequenced was blood. The TCR comes from a girl aged 2 to 10 in good health. The CDR3 reads CSARDGGGHSYNEQFF. As DNA, the CDR3 is TGCAGTGCTAGAGATGGCGGGGGGCATTCCTACAATGAGCAGTTCTTC.